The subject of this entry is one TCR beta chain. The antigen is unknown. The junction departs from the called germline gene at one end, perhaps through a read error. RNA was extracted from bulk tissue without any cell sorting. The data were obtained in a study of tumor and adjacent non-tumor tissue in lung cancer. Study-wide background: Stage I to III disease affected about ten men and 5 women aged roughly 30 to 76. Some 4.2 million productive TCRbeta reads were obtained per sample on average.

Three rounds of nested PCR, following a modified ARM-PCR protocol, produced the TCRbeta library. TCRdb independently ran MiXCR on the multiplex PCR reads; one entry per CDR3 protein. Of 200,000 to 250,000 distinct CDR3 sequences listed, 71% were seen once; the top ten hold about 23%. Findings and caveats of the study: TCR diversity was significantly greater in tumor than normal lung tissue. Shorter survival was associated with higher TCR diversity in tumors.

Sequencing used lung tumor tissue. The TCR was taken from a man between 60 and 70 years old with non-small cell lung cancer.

The CDR3 reads CASSFTYTLLGEQSF. In DNA form, the CDR3 reads TGTGCCAGCAGTTTCACCTACACTCTTTTAGGGGAGCAGTCCTTC. The chain joins TRBV12-3 or TRBV12-4 to TRBJ2-1, with D perhaps matching TRBD1 or TRBD2 (5 bases each). This CDR3 region has 15 residues.